Listed below are T cell receptor beta chains from one sample, sequenced in a study of T cell responses to AZD1222 COVID-19 vaccine. This table comes from immunoSEQ multiplex PCR, and its TCRdb copy is limited to in-frame clones, with some not included. Of 100,000 to 150,000 clones listed, about nine tenths are singletons. Sequenced here: peripheral blood, sampled on day 0 of MenACWY control vaccination. These receptors were taken from an adult in good health. The CDR3 runs from the conserved cysteine through the conserved F or W. D genes are given only for firm matches.

d_call,v_call,j_call,cdr3_aa
-,TRBV29-1,TRBJ2-7,CSVESPSYEQYF
-,TRBV28,TRBJ1-5,CASSLTVKGQPQHF
-,TRBV19,TRBJ1-2,CASSPRGQLYGYTF
-,TRBV6-5,TRBJ1-2,CASSYSIRGPGGYTF
-,TRBV6-4,TRBJ2-1,CASSDGGNNEQFF
-,TRBV7-8,TRBJ2-7,CASSLRPNSYEQYF
-,TRBV24-1,TRBJ2-5,CATSDLFGETQYF
-,TRBV27,TRBJ2-2,CASSLSFLLTGELFF
-,TRBV28,TRBJ1-2,CASSLESVGGWYGYTF
TRBD1,TRBV6-5,TRBJ2-3,CASRGTGGGDTQYF
-,TRBV3-1/TRBV3-2,TRBJ2-7,CASSQDRSYEQYF
-,TRBV9,TRBJ1-1,CASSVAQGGGKTEAFF
-,TRBV7-6,TRBJ1-2,CASSLARGYGYTF
TRBD2,TRBV6-2/TRBV6-3,TRBJ2-5,CASSYSTSGGFQETQYF
-,TRBV5-6,TRBJ2-7,CASSLGGALEQYF
TRBD1,TRBV5-8,TRBJ2-5,CASSLGWDRETQYF
TRBD1,TRBV2,TRBJ1-2,CASSVRLTGGADGYTF